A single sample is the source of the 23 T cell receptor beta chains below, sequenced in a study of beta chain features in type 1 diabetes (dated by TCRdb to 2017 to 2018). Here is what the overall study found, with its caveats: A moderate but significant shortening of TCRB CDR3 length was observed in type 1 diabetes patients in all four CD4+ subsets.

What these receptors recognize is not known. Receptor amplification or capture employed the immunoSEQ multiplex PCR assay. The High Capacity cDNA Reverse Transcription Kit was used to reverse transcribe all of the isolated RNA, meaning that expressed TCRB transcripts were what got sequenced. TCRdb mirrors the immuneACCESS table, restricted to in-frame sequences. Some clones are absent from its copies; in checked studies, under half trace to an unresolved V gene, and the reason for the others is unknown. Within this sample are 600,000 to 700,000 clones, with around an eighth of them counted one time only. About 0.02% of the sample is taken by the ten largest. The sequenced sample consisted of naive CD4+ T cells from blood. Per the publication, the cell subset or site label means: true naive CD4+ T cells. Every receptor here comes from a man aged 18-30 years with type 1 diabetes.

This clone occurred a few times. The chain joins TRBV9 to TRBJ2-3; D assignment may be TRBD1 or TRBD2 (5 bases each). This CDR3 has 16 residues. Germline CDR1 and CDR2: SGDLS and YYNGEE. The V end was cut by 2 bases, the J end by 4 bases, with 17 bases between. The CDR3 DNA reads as TGTGCCAGCAGCGTGGGGGAGATTCTTGATTCAGATACGCAGTATTTT. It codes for CASSVGEILDSDTQYF.

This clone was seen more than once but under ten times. The DNA of the CDR3 is TGTGCCAGCGGAACGGGACAGAGCACAGATACGCAGTATTTT. Amino acids: CASGTGQSTDTQYF. The rearrangement links TRBV2 to TRBJ2-3, with 7 nucleotides matching TRBD1. Trimming cost V 8 bases and J 0 bases; bases outside gene matches: 5. CDR3 length equals 14 residues. The V gene's germline CDR1 is SNHLY and CDR2 FYNNEI.

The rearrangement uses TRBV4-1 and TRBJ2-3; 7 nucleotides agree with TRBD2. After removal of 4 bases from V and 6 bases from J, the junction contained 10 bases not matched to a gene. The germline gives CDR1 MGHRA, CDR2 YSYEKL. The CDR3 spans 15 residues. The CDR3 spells CASSPLSGVDDTQYF. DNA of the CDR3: TGCGCCAGCAGCCCGCTAAGCGGGGTAGATGATACGCAGTATTTT.

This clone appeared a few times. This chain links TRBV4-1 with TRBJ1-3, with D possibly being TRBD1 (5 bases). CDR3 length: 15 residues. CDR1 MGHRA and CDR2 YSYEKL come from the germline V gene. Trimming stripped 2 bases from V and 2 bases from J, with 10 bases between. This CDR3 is CASSQPREPGNTIYF. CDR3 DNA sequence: TGCGCCAGCAGCCAACCCAGGGAGCCTGGAAACACCATATATTTT.

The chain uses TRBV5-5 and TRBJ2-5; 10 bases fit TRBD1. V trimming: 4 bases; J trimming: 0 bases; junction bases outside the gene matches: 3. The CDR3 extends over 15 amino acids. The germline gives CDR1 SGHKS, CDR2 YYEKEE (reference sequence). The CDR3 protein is CASSPGQGYQETQYF. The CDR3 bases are TGTGCCAGCAGCCCGGGACAGGGGTACCAAGAGACCCAGTACTTC.

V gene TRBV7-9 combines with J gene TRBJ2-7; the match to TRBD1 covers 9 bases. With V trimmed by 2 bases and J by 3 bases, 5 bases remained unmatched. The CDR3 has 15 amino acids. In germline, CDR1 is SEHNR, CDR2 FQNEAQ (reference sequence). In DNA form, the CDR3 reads TGTGCCAGCAGCTTAAACAGGGGGCGAGACTACGAGCAGTACTTC. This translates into CASSLNRGRDYEQYF. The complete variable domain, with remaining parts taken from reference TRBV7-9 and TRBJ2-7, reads DTGVSQNPRHKITKRGQNVTFRCDPISEHNRLYWYRQTLGQGPEFLTYFQNEAQLEKSRLLSDRFSAERPKGSFSTLEIQRTEQGDSAMYLCASSLNRGRDYEQYFGPGTRLTVT.

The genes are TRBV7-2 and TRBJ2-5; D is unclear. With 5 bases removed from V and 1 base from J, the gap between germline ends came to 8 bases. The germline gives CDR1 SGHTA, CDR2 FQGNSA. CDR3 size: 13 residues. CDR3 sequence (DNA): TGTGCCAGCAGCCCCCTAAGCCAAGAGACCCAGTACTTC. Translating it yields CASSPLSQETQYF.

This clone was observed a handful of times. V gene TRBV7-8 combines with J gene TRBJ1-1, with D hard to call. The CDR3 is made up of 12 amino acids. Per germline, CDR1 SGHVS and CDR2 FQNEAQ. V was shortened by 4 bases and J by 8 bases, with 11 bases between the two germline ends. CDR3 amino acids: CASSSRFGEAFF. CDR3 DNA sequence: TGTGCCAGCAGCTCCCGGTTTGGGGAAGCTTTCTTT.

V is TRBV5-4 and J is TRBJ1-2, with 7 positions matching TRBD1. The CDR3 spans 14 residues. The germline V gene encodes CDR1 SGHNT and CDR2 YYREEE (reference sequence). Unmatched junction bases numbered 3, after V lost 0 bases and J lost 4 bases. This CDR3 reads CASSLVGQFYGYTF. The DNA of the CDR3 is TGTGCCAGCAGCTTGGTGGGACAGTTCTATGGCTACACCTTC. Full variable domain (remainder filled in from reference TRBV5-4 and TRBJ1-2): ETGVTQSPTHLIKTRGQQVTLRCSSQSGHNTVSWYQQALGQGPQFIFQYYREEENGRGNFPPRFSGLQFPNYSSELNVNALELDDSALYLCASSLVGQFYGYTFGSGTRLTVV.

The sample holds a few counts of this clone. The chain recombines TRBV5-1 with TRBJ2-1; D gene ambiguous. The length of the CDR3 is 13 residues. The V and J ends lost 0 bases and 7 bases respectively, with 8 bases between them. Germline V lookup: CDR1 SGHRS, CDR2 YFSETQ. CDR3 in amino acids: CASSLALGNEQFF. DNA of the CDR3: TGCGCCAGCAGCTTGGCCTTGGGGAATGAGCAGTTCTTC.

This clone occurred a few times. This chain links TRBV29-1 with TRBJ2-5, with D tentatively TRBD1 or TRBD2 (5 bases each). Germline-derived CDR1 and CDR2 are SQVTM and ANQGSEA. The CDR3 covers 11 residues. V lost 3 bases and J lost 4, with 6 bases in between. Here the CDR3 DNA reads TGCAGCGTTGAGGGGGTAGAGACCCAGTACTTC. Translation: CSVEGVETQYF.

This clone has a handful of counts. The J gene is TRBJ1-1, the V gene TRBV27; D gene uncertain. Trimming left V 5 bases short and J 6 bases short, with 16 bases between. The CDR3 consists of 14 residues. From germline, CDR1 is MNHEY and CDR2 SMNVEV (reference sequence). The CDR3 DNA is TGTGCCAGCAGTCATCCTCCGGTAGTAGCTGAAGCTTTCTTT. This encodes CASSHPPVVAEAFF.

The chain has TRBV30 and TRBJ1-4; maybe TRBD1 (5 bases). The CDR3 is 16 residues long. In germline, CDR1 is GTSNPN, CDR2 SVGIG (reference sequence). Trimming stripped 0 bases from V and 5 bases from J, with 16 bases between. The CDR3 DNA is TGTGCCTGGAGTGTAGGGGCAGGTAGAAGAAATGAAAAACTGTTTTTT. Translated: CAWSVGAGRRNEKLFF. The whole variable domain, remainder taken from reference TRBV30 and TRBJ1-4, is SQTIHQWPATLVQPVGSPLSLECTVEGTSNPNLYWYRQAAGRGLQLLFYSVGIGQISSEVPQNLSASRPQDRQFILSSKKLLLSDSGFYLCAWSVGAGRRNEKLFFGSGTQLSVL.

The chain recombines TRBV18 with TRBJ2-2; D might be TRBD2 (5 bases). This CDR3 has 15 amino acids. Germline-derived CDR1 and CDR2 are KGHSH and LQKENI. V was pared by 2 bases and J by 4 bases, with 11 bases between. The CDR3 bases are TGTGCCAGCTCACCAGCGGGTGATCCCACCGGGGAGCTGTTTTTT. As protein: CASSPAGDPTGELFF.

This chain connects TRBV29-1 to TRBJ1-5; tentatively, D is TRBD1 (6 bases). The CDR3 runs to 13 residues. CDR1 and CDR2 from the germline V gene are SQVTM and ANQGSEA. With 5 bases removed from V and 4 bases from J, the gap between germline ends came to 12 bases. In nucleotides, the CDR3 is TGCAGCGTTCTCGGGGGCTTGAATCAGCCCCAGCATTTT. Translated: CSVLGGLNQPQHF.

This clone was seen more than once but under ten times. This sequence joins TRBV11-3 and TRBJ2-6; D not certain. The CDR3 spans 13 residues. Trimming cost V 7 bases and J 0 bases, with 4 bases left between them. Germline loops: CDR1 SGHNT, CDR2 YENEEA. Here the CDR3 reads CASTLSGANVLTF. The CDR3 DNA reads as TGTGCCAGCACCCTCTCTGGGGCCAACGTCCTGACTTTC.

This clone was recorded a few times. In DNA form, the CDR3 reads TGTGCCAGCAGTTTAACCCAGGCAACTAATGAAAAACTGTTTTTT. Protein sequence: CASSLTQATNEKLFF. The chain has TRBV27 and TRBJ1-4; D gene ambiguous. Trimming stripped 2 bases from V and 0 bases from J, with 7 bases between. From germline, CDR1 is MNHEY and CDR2 SMNVEV (reference sequence). The CDR3 is 15 residues long.

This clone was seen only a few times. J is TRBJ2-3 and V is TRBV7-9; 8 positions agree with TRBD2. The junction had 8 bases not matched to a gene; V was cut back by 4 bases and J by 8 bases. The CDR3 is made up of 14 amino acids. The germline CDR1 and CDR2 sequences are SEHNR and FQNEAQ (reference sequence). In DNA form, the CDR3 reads TGTGCCAGCAGCTCGGGACTAGTCAGGGGTACGCAGTATTTT. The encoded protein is CASSSGLVRGTQYF.

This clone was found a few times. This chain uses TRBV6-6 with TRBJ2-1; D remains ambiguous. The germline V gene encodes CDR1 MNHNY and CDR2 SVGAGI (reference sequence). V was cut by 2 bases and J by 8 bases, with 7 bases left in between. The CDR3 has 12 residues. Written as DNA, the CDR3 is TGTGCCAGCAGTTACCGGATGGATGAGCAGTTCTTC. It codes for CASSYRMDEQFF.

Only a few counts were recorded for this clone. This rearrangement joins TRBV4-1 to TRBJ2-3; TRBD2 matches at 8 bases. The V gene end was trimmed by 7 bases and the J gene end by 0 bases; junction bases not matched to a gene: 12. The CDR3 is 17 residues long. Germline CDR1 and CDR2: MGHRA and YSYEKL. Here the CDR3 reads CASTPLGGVGSTDTQYF. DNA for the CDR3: TGCGCCAGCACTCCCCTCGGGGGGGTTGGAAGCACAGATACGCAGTATTTT.

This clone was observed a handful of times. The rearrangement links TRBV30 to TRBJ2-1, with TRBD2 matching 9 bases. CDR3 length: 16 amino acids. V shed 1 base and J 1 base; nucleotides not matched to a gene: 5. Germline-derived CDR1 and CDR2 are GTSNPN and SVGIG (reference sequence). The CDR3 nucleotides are TGTGCCTGGAGTGGAGGCGGGGGGGCTTCCTACAATGAGCAGTTCTTC. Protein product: CAWSGGGGASYNEQFF.

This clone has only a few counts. The CDR3 loop reads CASSFWSQETQYF. CDR3 in DNA: TGTGCCAGCAGCTTCTGGAGCCAAGAGACCCAGTACTTC. This sequence joins TRBV7-9 and TRBJ2-5, with D hard to call. Trimming took 3 bases from V and 1 from J, leaving 6 bases between them. This CDR3 is built from 13 residues. The germline gives CDR1 SEHNR, CDR2 FQNEAQ (reference sequence).

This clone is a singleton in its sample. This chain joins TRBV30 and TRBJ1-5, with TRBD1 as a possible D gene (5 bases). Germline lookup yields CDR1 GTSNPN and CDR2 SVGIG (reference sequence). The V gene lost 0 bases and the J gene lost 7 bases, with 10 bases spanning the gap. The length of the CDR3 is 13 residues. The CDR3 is CAWSVAGTQPQHF. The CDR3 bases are TGTGCCTGGAGTGTAGCAGGGACCCAGCCCCAGCATTTT.